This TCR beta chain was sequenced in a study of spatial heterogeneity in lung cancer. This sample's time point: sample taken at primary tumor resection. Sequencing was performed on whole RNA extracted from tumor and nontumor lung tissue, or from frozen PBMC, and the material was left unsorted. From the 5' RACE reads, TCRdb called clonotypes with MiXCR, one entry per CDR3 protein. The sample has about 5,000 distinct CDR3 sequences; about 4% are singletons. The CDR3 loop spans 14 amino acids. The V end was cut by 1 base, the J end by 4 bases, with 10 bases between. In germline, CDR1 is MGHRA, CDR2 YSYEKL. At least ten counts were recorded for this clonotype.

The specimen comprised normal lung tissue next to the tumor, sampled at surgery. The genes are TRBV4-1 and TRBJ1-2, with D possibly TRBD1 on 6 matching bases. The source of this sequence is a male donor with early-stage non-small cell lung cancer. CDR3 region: CASSQAWTAYGYTF. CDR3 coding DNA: TGCGCCAGCAGCCAAGCGTGGACAGCCTATGGCTACACCTTC.